Reported below is one T cell receptor (beta chain). Its target is unknown. This sample was included in a study of shared clonotypes between healthy human individuals. Study-wide results and limits: Genetic and exposure-history diversity was limited by the small donor number. When naive CD4 clonotypes were compared across a few donors, around 4.6% were shared.

CD45RO negativity and positive selection for CCR7 defined naive CD8 cells, a population that excluded terminally differentiated effector memory CD45RA+ cells. Template for every sorted-subset replicate PCR totaled 150 to 250 ng DNA, 25,000 to 30,000 T cell genomes. Using immunoSEQ multiplex PCR, the repertoire was profiled, and TCRdb retains in-frame clones only, with some absent. Here the sample spans around 2.1 million clones, around 93% being singletons. The germline CDR1 and CDR2 sequences are MNHEY and SMNVEV (reference sequence). CDR3 length: 14 residues. V dropped 3 bases and J dropped 5; count of bases not matched to a gene: 4.

The sample taken for sequencing was naive CD8+ T cells from PBMCs. This receptor was identified in a man aged 18 to 30 in good health. Some clones in this sample may be carry-over from other donors' samples. The chain couples TRBV27 to TRBJ2-3, with 8 bases aligning to TRBD1. The CDR3: CASSFQGAGDTQYF. The CDR3, as DNA: TGTGCCAGCAGTTTTCAGGGGGCCGGAGATACGCAGTATTTT.